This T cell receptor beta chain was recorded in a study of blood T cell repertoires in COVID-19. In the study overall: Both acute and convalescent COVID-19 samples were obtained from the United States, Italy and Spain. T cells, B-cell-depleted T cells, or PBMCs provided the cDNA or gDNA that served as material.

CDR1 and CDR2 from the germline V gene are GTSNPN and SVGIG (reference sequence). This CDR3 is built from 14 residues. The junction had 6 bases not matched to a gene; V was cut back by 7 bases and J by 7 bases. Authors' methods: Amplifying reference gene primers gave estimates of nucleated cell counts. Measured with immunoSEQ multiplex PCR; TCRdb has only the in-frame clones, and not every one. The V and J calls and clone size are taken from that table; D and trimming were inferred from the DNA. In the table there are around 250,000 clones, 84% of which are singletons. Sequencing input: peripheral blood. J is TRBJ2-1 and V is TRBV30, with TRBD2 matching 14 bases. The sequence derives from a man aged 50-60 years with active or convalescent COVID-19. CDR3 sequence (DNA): TGTGCCTCGACGACTAGCGGGGGGGGAAATGAGCAGTTCTTC. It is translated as CASTTSGGGNEQFF.